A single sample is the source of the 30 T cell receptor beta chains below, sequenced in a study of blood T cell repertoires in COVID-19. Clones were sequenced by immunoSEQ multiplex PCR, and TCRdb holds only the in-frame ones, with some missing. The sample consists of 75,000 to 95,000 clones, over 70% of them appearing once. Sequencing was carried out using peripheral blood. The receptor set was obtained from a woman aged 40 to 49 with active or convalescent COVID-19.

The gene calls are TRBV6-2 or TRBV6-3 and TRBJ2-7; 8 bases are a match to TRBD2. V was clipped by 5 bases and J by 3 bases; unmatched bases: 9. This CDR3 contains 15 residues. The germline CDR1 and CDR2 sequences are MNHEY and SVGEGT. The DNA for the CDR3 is TGTGCCAGCAGTCTCCCAGGACTAGCAAACTACGAGCAGTACTTC. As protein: CASSLPGLANYEQYF.

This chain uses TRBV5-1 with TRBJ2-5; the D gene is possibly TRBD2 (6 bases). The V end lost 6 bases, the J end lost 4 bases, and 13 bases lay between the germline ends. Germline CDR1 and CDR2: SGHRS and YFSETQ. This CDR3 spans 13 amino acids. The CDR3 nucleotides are TGCGCCAGCAAGCGGGCAGAGGGAGAGACCCAGTACTTC. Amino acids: CASKRAEGETQYF.

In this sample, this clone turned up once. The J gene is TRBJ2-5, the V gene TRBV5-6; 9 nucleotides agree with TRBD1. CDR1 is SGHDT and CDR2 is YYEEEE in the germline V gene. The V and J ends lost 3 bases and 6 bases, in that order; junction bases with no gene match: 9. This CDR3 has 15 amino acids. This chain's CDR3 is CASSSGTGYLKTQYF. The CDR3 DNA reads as TGTGCCAGCAGCTCCGGGACAGGGTACTTGAAGACCCAGTACTTC.

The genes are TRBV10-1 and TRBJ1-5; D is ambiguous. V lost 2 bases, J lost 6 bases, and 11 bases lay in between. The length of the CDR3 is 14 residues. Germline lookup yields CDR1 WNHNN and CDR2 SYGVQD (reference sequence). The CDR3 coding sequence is TGCGCCAGCAGTGAGGTCCCACACAGTCAGCCCCAGCATTTT. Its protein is CASSEVPHSQPQHF.

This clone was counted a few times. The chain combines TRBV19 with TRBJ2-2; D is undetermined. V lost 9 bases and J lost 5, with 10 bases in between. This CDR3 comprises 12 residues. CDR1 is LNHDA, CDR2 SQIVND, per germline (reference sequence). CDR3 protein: CASQFLTGELFF. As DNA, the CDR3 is TGTGCCAGCCAGTTTCTGACCGGGGAGCTGTTTTTT.

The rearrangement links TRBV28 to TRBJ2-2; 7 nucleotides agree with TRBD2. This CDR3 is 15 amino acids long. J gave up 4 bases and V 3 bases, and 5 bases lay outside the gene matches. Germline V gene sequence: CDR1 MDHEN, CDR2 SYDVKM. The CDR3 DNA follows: TGTGCCAGCAGTTTCCCTCGGGGGGTCACCGGGGAGCTGTTTTTT. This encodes CASSFPRGVTGELFF.

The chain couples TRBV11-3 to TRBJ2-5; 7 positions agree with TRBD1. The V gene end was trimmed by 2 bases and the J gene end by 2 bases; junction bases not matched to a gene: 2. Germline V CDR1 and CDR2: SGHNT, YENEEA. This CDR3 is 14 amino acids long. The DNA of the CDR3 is TGTGCCAGCAGCTTATTACAGGGGCAAGAGACCCAGTACTTC. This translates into CASSLLQGQETQYF.

The CDR3 reads CASSSGQMQETQYF. The DNA of the CDR3 is TGCGCCAGCAGCTCTGGACAGATGCAAGAGACCCAGTACTTC. The genes are TRBV5-1 and TRBJ2-5; TRBD1 might be the D (6 bases). Trimming stripped 3 bases from V and 2 bases from J, with 11 bases between. The CDR3 sequence is 14 residues long. In germline, CDR1 is SGHRS, CDR2 YFSETQ.

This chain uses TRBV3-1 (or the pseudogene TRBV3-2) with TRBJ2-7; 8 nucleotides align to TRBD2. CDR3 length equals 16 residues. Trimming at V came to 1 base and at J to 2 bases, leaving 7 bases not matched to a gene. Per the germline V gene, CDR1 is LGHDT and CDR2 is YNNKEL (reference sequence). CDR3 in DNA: TGTGCCAGCAGCCAAGTCGTTAGCGGGGCCCCCTACGAGCAGTACTTC. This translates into CASSQVVSGAPYEQYF.

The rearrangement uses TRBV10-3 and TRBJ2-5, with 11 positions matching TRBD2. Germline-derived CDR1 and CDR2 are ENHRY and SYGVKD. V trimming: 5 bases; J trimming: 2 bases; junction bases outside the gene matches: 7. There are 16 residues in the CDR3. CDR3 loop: CAISSPTSGGQETQYF. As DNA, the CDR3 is TGTGCCATCAGTTCCCCTACTAGCGGGGGACAAGAGACCCAGTACTTC.

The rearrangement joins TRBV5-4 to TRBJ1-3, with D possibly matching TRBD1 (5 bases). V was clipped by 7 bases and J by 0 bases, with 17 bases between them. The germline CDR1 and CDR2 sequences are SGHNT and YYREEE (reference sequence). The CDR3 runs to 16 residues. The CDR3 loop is CASGAWGSLSGNTIYF. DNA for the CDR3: TGTGCCAGCGGGGCCTGGGGCAGCCTCTCTGGAAACACCATATATTTT.

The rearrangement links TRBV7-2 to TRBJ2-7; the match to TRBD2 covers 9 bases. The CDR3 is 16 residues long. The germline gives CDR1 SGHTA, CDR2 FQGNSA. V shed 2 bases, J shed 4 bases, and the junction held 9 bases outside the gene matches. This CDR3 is CASSLTRASGAYEQYF. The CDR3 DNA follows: TGTGCCAGCAGCTTAACGCGGGCTAGCGGGGCATACGAGCAGTACTTC. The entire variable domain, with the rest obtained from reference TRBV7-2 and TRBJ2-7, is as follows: GAGVSQSPSNKVTEKGKDVELRCDPISGHTALYWYRQSLGQGLEFLIYFQGNSAPDKSGLPSDRFSAERTGGSVSTLTIQRTQQEDSAVYLCASSLTRASGAYEQYFGPGTRLTVT.

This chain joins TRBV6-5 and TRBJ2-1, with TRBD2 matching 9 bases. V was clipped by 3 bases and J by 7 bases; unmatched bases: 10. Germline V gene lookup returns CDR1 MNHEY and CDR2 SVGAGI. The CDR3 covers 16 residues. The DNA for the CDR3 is TGTGCCAGCAGTTATGGTACCGGGACTAGCCCTAATGAGCAGTTCTTC. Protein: CASSYGTGTSPNEQFF.

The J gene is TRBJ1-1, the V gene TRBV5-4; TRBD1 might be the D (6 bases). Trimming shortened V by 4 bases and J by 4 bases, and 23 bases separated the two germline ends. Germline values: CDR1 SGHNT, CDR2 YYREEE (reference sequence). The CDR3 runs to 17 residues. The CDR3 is CASSRRGAIMSGTEAFF. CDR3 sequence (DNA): TGTGCCAGCAGCCGCCGGGGGGCGATTATGTCGGGCACTGAAGCTTTCTTT.

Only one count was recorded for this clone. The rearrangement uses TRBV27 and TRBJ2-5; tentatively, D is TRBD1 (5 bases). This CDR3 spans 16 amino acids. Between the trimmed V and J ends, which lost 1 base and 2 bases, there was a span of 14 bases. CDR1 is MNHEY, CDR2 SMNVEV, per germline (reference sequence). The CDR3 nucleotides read TGTGCCAGCAGTTTATATCCCCTCGACAGTCAAGAGACCCAGTACTTC. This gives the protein CASSLYPLDSQETQYF.

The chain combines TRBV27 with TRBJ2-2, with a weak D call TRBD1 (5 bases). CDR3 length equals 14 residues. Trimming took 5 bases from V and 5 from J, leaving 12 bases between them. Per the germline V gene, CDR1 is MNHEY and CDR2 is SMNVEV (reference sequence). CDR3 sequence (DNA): TGTGCCAGCAGTCCCCAGGGTGAAACCGGGGAGCTGTTTTTT. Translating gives CASSPQGETGELFF.

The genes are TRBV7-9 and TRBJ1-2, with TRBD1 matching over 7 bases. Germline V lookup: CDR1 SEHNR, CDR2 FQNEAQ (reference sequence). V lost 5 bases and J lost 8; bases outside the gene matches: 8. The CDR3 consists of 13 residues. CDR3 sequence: CASSNRDRGGYTF. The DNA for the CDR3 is TGTGCCAGCAGCAACCGGGACAGAGGCGGCTACACCTTC.

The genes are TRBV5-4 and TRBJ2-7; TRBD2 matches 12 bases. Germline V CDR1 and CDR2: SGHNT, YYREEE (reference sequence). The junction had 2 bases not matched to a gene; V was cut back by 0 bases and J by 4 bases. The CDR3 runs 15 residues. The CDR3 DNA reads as TGTGCCAGCAGCTTGGGACTAGCGGGAGAATACGAGCAGTACTTC. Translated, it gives CASSLGLAGEYEQYF.

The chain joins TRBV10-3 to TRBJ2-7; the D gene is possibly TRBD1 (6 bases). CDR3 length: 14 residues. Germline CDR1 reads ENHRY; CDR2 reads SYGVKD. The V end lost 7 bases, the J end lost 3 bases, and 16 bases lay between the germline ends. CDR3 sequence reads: CAITSGQGSYEQYF. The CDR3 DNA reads TGTGCCATCACCTCCGGGCAGGGGAGCTACGAGCAGTACTTC.

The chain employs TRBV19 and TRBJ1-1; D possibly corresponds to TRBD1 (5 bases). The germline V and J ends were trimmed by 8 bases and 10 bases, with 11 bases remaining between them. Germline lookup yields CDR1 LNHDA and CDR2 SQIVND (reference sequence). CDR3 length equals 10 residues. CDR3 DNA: TGTGCCAGTGGGACGGGGGTAGCTTTCTTT. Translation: CASGTGVAFF. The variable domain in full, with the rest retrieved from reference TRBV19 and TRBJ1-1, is DGGITQSPKYLFRKEGQNVTLSCEQNLNHDAMYWYRQDPGQGLRLIYYSQIVNDFQKGDIAEGYSVSREKKESFPLTVTSAQKNPTAFYLCASGTGVAFFGQGTRLTVV.

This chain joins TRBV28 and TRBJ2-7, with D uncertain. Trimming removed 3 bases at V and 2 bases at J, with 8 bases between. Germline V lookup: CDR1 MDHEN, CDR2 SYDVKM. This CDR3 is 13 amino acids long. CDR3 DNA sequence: TGTGCCAGCAGTTTTCGAGAGGCCTACGAGCAGTACTTC. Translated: CASSFREAYEQYF.

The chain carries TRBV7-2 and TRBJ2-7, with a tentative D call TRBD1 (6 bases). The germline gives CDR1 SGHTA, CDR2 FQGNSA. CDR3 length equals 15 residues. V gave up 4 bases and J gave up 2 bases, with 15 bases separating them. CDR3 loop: CASSSTGSVAYEQYF. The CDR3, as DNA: TGTGCCAGCAGCTCCACAGGGAGTGTCGCCTACGAGCAGTACTTC.

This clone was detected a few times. CDR3 residues: CASSQVAGPVTQYF. In DNA form, the CDR3 reads TGCGCCAGCAGCCAGGTAGCAGGGCCCGTGACCCAGTACTTC. This sequence joins TRBV4-3 and TRBJ2-5; possibly TRBD1 for D (5 bases). Trimming removed 3 bases from V and 7 bases from J, with 15 bases in between. The CDR3 contains 14 residues. Germline values: CDR1 LGHNA, CDR2 YSLEER.

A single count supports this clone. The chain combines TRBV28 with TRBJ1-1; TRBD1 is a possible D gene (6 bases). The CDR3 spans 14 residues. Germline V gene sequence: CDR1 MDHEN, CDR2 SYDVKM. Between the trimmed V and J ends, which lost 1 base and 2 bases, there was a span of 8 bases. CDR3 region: CASSLSGGNTEAFF. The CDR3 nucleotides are TGTGCCAGCAGTTTATCGGGGGGCAACACTGAAGCTTTCTTT.

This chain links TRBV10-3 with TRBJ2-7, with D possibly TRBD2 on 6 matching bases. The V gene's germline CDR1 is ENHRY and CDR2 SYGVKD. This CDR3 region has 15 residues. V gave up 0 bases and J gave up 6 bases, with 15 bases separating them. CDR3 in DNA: TGTGCCATCAGTGAGTCCCCGGGGGAGCAATCCGAGCAGTACTTC. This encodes CAISESPGEQSEQYF.

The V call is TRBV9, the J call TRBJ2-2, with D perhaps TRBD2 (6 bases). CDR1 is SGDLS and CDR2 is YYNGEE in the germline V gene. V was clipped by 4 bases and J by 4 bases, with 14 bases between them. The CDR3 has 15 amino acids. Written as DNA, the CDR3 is TGTGCCAGCAGCACGGACTACACCGGCACCGGGGAGCTGTTTTTT. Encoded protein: CASSTDYTGTGELFF. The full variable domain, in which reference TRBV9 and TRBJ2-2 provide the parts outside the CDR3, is DSGVTQTPKHLITATGQRVTLRCSPRSGDLSVYWYQQSLDQGLQFLIQYYNGEERAKGNILERFSAQQFPDLHSELNLSSLELGDSALYFCASSTDYTGTGELFFGEGSRLTVL.

Written as DNA, the CDR3 is TGTGCCAGCGGTCCCAGCGGGCACACCGGGGAGCTGTTTTTT. Translated: CASGPSGHTGELFF. The chain combines TRBV11-2 with TRBJ2-2, with D possibly TRBD2 on 6 matching bases. Trimming removed 8 bases at V and 3 bases at J, with 13 bases between. The CDR3 contains 14 residues. The germline gives CDR1 SGHAT, CDR2 FQNNGV. Using reference TRBV11-2 and TRBJ2-2 for the parts outside the CDR3, the full variable domain is EAGVAQSPRYKIIEKRQSVAFWCNPISGHATLYWYQQILGQGPKLLIQFQNNGVVDDSQLPKDRFSAERLKGVDSTLKIQPAKLEDSAVYLCASGPSGHTGELFFGEGSRLTVL.

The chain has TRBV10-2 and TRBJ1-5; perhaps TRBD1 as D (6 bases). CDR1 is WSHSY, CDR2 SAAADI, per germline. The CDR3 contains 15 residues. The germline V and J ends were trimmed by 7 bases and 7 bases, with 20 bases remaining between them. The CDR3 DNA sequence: TGCGCCAGCAAGAAAGACAGCGGGGGCCGACAGCCCCAGCATTTT. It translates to CASKKDSGGRQPQHF.

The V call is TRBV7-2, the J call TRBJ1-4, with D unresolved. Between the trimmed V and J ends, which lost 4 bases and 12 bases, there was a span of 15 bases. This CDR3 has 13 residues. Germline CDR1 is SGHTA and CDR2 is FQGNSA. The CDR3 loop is CASSSIDREQLFF. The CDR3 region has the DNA TGTGCCAGCAGCTCAATAGATCGGGAACAACTGTTTTTT.

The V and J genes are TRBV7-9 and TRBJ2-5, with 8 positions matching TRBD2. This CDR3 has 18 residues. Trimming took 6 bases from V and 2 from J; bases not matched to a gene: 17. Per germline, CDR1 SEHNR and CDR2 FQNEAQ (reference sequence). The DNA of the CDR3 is TGTGCCAGCAGACCTAGCTGGACTAGCAGGGGTCTACAAGAGACCCAGTACTTC. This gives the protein CASRPSWTSRGLQETQYF. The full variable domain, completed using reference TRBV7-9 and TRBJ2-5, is DTGVSQNPRHKITKRGQNVTFRCDPISEHNRLYWYRQTLGQGPEFLTYFQNEAQLEKSRLLSDRFSAERPKGSFSTLEIQRTEQGDSAMYLCASRPSWTSRGLQETQYFGPGTRLLVL.